A single sample gave rise to the 10 T cell receptor beta chains below, sequenced in a study of T cell responses to AZD1222 COVID-19 vaccine. TCRdb's table, derived via immunoSEQ multiplex PCR, lists solely in-frame clones and lacks some. The repertoire includes around 72,000 clones, roughly 80% of them detected once, and under 6.5% sits in the top ten. The sequencing used peripheral blood, collected on day 0 of AZD1222 vaccination. All receptors come from an adult in good health.

This chain links TRBV11-2 with TRBJ1-1; D remains unclear. V lost 1 base to trimming and J lost 7 bases, with 13 bases between them. Germline CDR1 SGHAT, CDR2 FQNNGV. The CDR3 covers 14 residues. The CDR3 region has the DNA TGTGCCAGCAGCTTAGGAACCGGTAACTTTGAAGCTTTCTTT. Encoded protein: CASSLGTGNFEAFF. The complete variable domain, with remaining parts taken from reference TRBV11-2 and TRBJ1-1, reads EAGVAQSPRYKIIEKRQSVAFWCNPISGHATLYWYQQILGQGPKLLIQFQNNGVVDDSQLPKDRFSAERLKGVDSTLKIQPAKLEDSAVYLCASSLGTGNFEAFFGQGTRLTVV.

This clone came up a few times. The gene calls are TRBV12-3 or TRBV12-4 and TRBJ1-6; possibly TRBD1 for D (5 bases). The CDR3 runs 12 residues. V was clipped by 2 bases and J by 13 bases, with 9 bases between them. The DNA for the CDR3 is TGTGCCAGCAGTTTATGGGGGACGCCCCTCCACTTT. Its translation is CASSLWGTPLHF.

The chain combines TRBV7-6 with TRBJ1-5; tentative D call: TRBD1 (6 bases). Trimming removed 1 base at V and 2 bases at J, with 9 bases between. Germline V gene data show CDR1 as SGHVS and CDR2 as FNYEAQ. The CDR3 length is 15 residues. CDR3 DNA: TGTGCCAGCAGCTTAGAGGCAGGGGGCAATCAGCCCCAGCATTTT. It translates to CASSLEAGGNQPQHF.

V gene TRBV3-1 (or the pseudogene TRBV3-2) combines with J gene TRBJ2-3, with a tentative D call TRBD2 (6 bases). Trimming pared 0 bases from V and 0 bases from J, leaving 10 bases between. CDR1 is LGHDT and CDR2 is YNNKEL in the germline V gene (reference sequence). CDR3 length equals 16 residues. CDR3 in DNA: TGTGCCAGCAGCCAAGACGGGGGACTTAGCACAGATACGCAGTATTTT. It encodes CASSQDGGLSTDTQYF.

This clone occurred once. The chain employs TRBV29-1 and TRBJ1-2, with D unresolved. Looked up from germline, CDR1 is SQVTM and CDR2 is ANQGSEA. The CDR3 has 12 residues. V shed 1 base and J shed 2 bases, with 5 bases lying between them. DNA for the CDR3: TGCAGCGTTGAAGCGGAAAACTATGGCTACACCTTC. Translation: CSVEAENYGYTF.

The J gene is TRBJ1-1, the V gene TRBV10-3; 11 positions agree with TRBD1. CDR1 and CDR2 from the germline V gene are ENHRY and SYGVKD. The CDR3 extends over 15 amino acids. Losses at the gene ends were 6 bases for V and 3 bases for J; bases not matched to a gene: 6. The CDR3 coding sequence is TGTGCCATCAGGGCGGACAGGGGGCTACACACTGAAGCTTTCTTT. Translation: CAIRADRGLHTEAFF.

The chain uses TRBV28 and TRBJ1-5; D unresolved. CDR3 size: 18 residues. V dropped 5 bases and J dropped 4 bases, with 24 bases sitting between them. Germline lookup yields CDR1 MDHEN and CDR2 SYDVKM. The CDR3 region is CASSTTPGRPSGNQPQHF. CDR3 bases: TGTGCCAGCAGTACGACGCCTGGACGGCCTTCGGGGAATCAGCCCCAGCATTTT.

The chain employs TRBV15 and TRBJ2-7; the D call may be TRBD1 or TRBD2 (5 bases each). This CDR3 contains 14 residues. V lost 2 bases, J lost 2 bases, and 10 bases lay in between. CDR1 and CDR2 from the germline V gene are LNHNV and YYDKDF (reference sequence). DNA of the CDR3: TGTGCCACCAGCAGACCGGGACCCCCCTACGAGCAGTACTTC. Protein: CATSRPGPPYEQYF.

The genes are TRBV5-5 and TRBJ1-5; no firm D call. V was trimmed by 0 bases and J by 0 bases, leaving 7 bases between them. The germline CDR1 and CDR2 sequences are SGHKS and YYEKEE (reference sequence). The length of the CDR3 is 15 residues. The CDR3 spells CASSLDGYSNQPQHF. The CDR3 bases are TGTGCCAGCAGCTTGGACGGATATAGCAATCAGCCCCAGCATTTT.

The chain carries TRBV7-2 and TRBJ2-7; the D is unclear. Germline-derived CDR1 and CDR2 are SGHTA and FQGNSA. The CDR3 is 14 residues long. Trimming took 1 base from V and 6 from J, leaving 13 bases between them. Here the CDR3 reads CASSLGRQRVEQYF. DNA for the CDR3: TGTGCCAGCAGCTTAGGTAGACAAAGGGTCGAGCAGTACTTC.